A selection of T cell receptor beta chains follows, all from one sample in a study of blood T cell repertoires in COVID-19. Some clones are missing from TCRdb's copy, which holds only in-frame ones; the method was immunoSEQ multiplex PCR. The sample gives 300,000 to 400,000 clones, approximately 89% of which show up once; 2.5% to 4% is in the top ten. Input material: peripheral blood. The receptors derive from a young woman who had recovered from COVID-19. CDR3s include the opening cysteine and the closing phenylalanine or tryptophan. A D gene is named only where the DNA matches it firmly. Clone sizes are given selectively: once, few, many, or a class where the clone is expanded.

J	D	size	V	DNA	CDR3
TRBJ1-2	NA	NA	TRBV25-1	TGTGCCAGCAGTGGACAGGTTTTTAACTATGGCTACACCTTC	CASSGQVFNYGYTF
TRBJ2-3	NA	few	TRBV6-1	TGTGCCAGCAGTGAACTCAAAGGGGATAGCACAGATACGCAGTATTTT	CASSELKGDSTDTQYF
TRBJ1-1	NA	once	TRBV18	TGTGCCAGCTCGTCCAAGGAGGACACTGAAGCTTTCTTT	CASSSKEDTEAFF
TRBJ1-2	NA	NA	TRBV10-3	TGTGCCATCAGTTCAGGGGAAGGGACCTTC	CAISSGEGTF
TRBJ2-5	NA	NA	TRBV9	TGTGCCAGCAGCGCCACTCTGAAGGCGGATCAAGAGACCCAGTACTTC	CASSATLKADQETQYF
TRBJ2-2	NA	NA	TRBV24-1	TGTGCCACCAGTGATTTTCAGGGTTGGACCGGGGAGCTGTTTTTT	CATSDFQGWTGELFF
TRBJ1-6	TRBD1	NA	TRBV23-1	TGCGCCAGCAGTCAATTCCCGGGACAGGGTACTAAGATTAATTCACCCCTCCACTTT	CASSQFPGQGTKINSPLHF
TRBJ1-6	NA	NA	TRBV25-1	TGTGCCAGCAGTCGGACAGATAATTCACCCCTCCACTTT	CASSRTDNSPLHF
TRBJ1-2	NA	NA	TRBV29-1	TGCAGCGTTCGGGGGGTGTCTAACTATGGCTACACCTTC	CSVRGVSNYGYTF
TRBJ2-3	TRBD2	NA	TRBV5-8	TGTGCCAGCAGCTTGCTCCGTGGGACTAGCGGCACAGATACGCAGTATTTT	CASSLLRGTSGTDTQYF
TRBJ2-3	NA	NA	TRBV3-1/TRBV3-2	TGTGCCAGCAGCCAAGATCTTCCGTCTAGCCCCGACTGGACAGATACGCAGTATTTT	CASSQDLPSSPDWTDTQYF
TRBJ2-3	NA	NA	TRBV11-2	TGTGCCAGCAGCTTACGGGACTCGCAGAATACGCAGTATTTT	CASSLRDSQNTQYF
TRBJ1-4	NA	NA	TRBV10-3	TGTGCCATCAGTGAGTCCCCGGGGATTAATGAAAAACTGTTTTTT	CAISESPGINEKLFF
TRBJ2-2	TRBD2	few	TRBV2	TGTGCCAGCAGTAGCGGGAGGGCATCCACCGGGGAGCTGTTTTTT	CASSSGRASTGELFF
TRBJ1-4	NA	NA	TRBV2	TGTGCCAGCAGAGAGGTTGAAAAACTGTTTTTT	CASREVEKLFF
TRBJ2-5	TRBD2	NA	TRBV11-2	TGTGCCAGCAGCTTATTGCCGGGACTAGCGGAGACCCAGTACTTC	CASSLLPGLAETQYF
TRBJ1-1	TRBD1	NA	TRBV5-1	TGCGCCAGCAGCTTGGATCGACAGGGTAAAAGAGCTTTCTTT	CASSLDRQGKRAFF
TRBJ2-1	NA	NA	TRBV7-9	TGTGCCATCCCGGACTCTTCCTACAATGAGCAGTTCTTC	CAIPDSSYNEQFF
TRBJ1-2	NA	NA	TRBV7-2	TGTGCCAGCAGCTTGCCAGGGACTAACTATGGCTACACCTTC	CASSLPGTNYGYTF
TRBJ1-4	TRBD1	NA	TRBV27	TGTGCCAGCAAACGACAGGGGCCGGATAATGAAAAACTGTTTTTT	CASKRQGPDNEKLFF
TRBJ1-1	NA	NA	TRBV19	TGTGCCAGTACTTGGGGCAGGGGTGGCACTGAAGCTTTCTTT	CASTWGRGGTEAFF
TRBJ2-2	NA	NA	TRBV6-5	TGTGCCAGCAGTTACTCGACGGGGTTATCCGGGGAGCTGTTTTTT	CASSYSTGLSGELFF
TRBJ2-1	TRBD2	NA	TRBV5-5	TGTGCCAGCAGCCTAGCGGCGCTGCAGATCAATGAGCAGTTCTTC	CASSLAALQINEQFF
TRBJ1-1	NA	NA	TRBV12-3/TRBV12-4	TGTGCCAGCAGTTTGCAGGGAGCTTTCTTT	CASSLQGAFF
TRBJ1-4	TRBD1	NA	TRBV5-1	TGCGCCAGCAGCCAGACAGGGTTCAATGAAAAACTGTTTTTT	CASSQTGFNEKLFF
TRBJ1-2	NA	NA	TRBV24-1	TGTGCCACCAGTGATTATGATAGAATCTATGGCTACACCTTC	CATSDYDRIYGYTF
TRBJ1-2	NA	NA	TRBV20-1	TGCAGTGCTAGTAATCAGGGGTCGGGCGGCTACACCTTC	CSASNQGSGGYTF
TRBJ2-2	TRBD2	NA	TRBV19	TGTGCCAGTAGTATAAGGGGACTAGCGGGCGGACGGCACACCGGGGAGCTGTTTTTT	CASSIRGLAGGRHTGELFF
TRBJ1-2	TRBD1	NA	TRBV10-3	TGTGCCATCAGGGGACAGGCCCATGGCTACACCTTC	CAIRGQAHGYTF
TRBJ2-1	TRBD2	NA	TRBV30	TGTGCCTGGACTAGCGGGGGCTACAATGAGCAGTTCTTC	CAWTSGGYNEQFF
TRBJ1-6	NA	few	TRBV7-2	TGTGCCTGCAGCACCGGACACACATATAATTCACCCCTCCACTTT	CACSTGHTYNSPLHF
TRBJ1-1	NA	NA	TRBV7-6	TGTGCCAGCAGCCCGACGCCAGGGATGAACACTGAAGCTTTCTTT	CASSPTPGMNTEAFF
TRBJ1-1	NA	NA	TRBV10-1	TGCGCCAGCAGACCGGACACTGGCACTGAAGCTTTCTTT	CASRPDTGTEAFF
TRBJ1-1	NA	NA	TRBV19	TGTGCCAGTAGCGAATGGGCGGGAAAGCTGAACACTGAAGCTTTCTTT	CASSEWAGKLNTEAFF
TRBJ2-3	NA	few	TRBV14	TGTGCCAGCAGCCAAGGGAGGGAGATTCCAGATACGCAGTATTTT	CASSQGREIPDTQYF
TRBJ2-2	TRBD1	NA	TRBV11-3	TGTGCCAGCAGCTTATCAACTTATCCGGGACAGGGGTCCGACGGGGAGCTGTTTTTT	CASSLSTYPGQGSDGELFF
TRBJ2-1	NA	NA	TRBV1	TGCACCATATCCGGGACTAGCGGGGAGAGCTCCTACAATGAGCAGTTCTTC	CTISGTSGESSYNEQFF